The present entry profiles one TCR beta chain with its context. Its matching antigen is unknown. This table comes from immunoSEQ multiplex PCR, and its TCRdb copy is limited to in-frame clones, with some not included. The repertoire holds fewer than 85,000 clones, with approximately 92% as singletons. The sample originates from a study of T cell responses to AZD1222 COVID-19 vaccine. Whole-study findings and limits: Donors skewed white British and female; clonal diversity was possibly underestimated. CD4 TCRs associated with vaccination spanned spike, dominating at 160-218 and 743-854.

Trimming cost V 4 bases and J 2 bases, with 15 bases left between them. CDR1 and CDR2 (germline): MGHRA, YSYEKL. CDR3 length: 16 amino acids. The chain recombines TRBV4-1 with TRBJ2-4; D might be TRBD1 (6 bases). The specimen comprised peripheral blood, sampled on day 0 of AZD1222 vaccination. The TCR was taken from an adult in good health. The CDR3: CASSPDRPPPKNIQYF. In nucleotides, the CDR3 is TGCGCCAGCAGCCCTGACAGGCCTCCTCCCAAAAACATTCAGTACTTC.